This TCR beta chain was sequenced in a study of cytomegalovirus exposure and HLA in healthy donors. Study outcomes and limitations: Other equally common chains were less clonally expanded than HLA-associated TCR beta chains, a later analysis showed. Earlier analysis yielded a pattern in which most TCR beta V segments were productive about 87% or about 30% of the time.

The CDR3 totals 13 residues. V lost 4 bases, J lost 4 bases, and 0 bases stayed unmatched. The germline CDR1 and CDR2 sequences are MNHNS and SASEGT. It was with 60 Vbeta and 13 Jbeta primers that the PCR ran. TCRdb's table, derived via immunoSEQ multiplex PCR, lists solely in-frame clones and lacks some. The sample lists approximately 210,000 clones; over 75% were seen once. This clone has just a few counts. Its antigen is as yet unknown. This TCR was recovered from a man aged 18 to 30 in good health and CMV-seronegative. The chain is built from TRBV6-1 and TRBJ1-2, with TRBD1 matching over 10 bases. Sequencing was carried out using PBMCs. CDR3 nucleotide sequence: TGTGCCAGCAGTGGGACAGGGGGCTATGGCTACACCTTC. Its translation: CASSGTGGYGYTF.